This T cell receptor beta chain was recorded in a study of CD8 T cells in ankylosing spondylitis. Each CDR3 protein is one row after TCRdb ran MiXCR on the 5' RACE reads. Of 100,000 or so distinct CDR3 sequences listed, around 8.5% were seen once; the top ten hold 30% to 35%. Germline V gene lookup returns CDR1 MDHEN and CDR2 SYDVKM. CDR3 length: 16 residues. The trim removed 5 bases at V and 1 base at J, leaving 9 bases unmatched. With respect to this clonotype: As yet, its antigen is unknown.

General study findings and limits: Seemingly distinctive of ankylosing spondylitis blood was a TCR beta motif formed by eight highly homologous variants.

Material for sequencing was blood, either unsorted or a sorted T cell fraction (not recorded which). The rearrangement links TRBV28 to TRBJ2-3, with TRBD1 matching 7 bases. This clonotype was obtained from a male donor with ankylosing spondylitis. This CDR3 reads CASSIGQARGTDTQYF. The CDR3 DNA sequence: TGTGCCAGCAGTATCGGACAGGCAAGGGGCACAGATACGCAGTATTTT.